Sequencing of this T cell receptor (beta chain) was carried out in a study of control samples from healthy donors and cancer patients. The sample holds a few counts of this clone. The CDR3 spans 15 residues. Germline V gene data show CDR1 as MNHEY and CDR2 as SVGAGI. V gave up 6 bases and J gave up 2 bases, with 17 bases separating them. The protocol was immunoSEQ multiplex PCR, while the TCRdb copy is restricted to in-frame clones and leaves out a portion. The sample contains over 80,000 clones, about 80% of which appear only once. The sequence came from a woman in her 30s in good health. What was sequenced was blood. The rearrangement links TRBV6-5 to TRBJ2-7; the D is unclear. The CDR3 bases are TGTGCCAGCAGCCCCGGGCACATGAGTACCTACGAGCAGTACTTC. Encoded protein: CASSPGHMSTYEQYF.